This is a list of T cell receptor beta chains from one sample in a study of blood T cell repertoires in COVID-19. Method: immunoSEQ multiplex PCR; TCRdb's copy keeps in-frame clones and lacks some. The sample shows about 180,000 clones, 65% to 90% of them seen only once. Sequencing was carried out using peripheral blood. The origin of the receptors is a human donor in a cohort sampled during active COVID-19. Each CDR3 is given with its conserved first and last residue. The D gene is left open where the match is weak. Rows give clone size only sometimes, using once, few, many, or a class for an expanded clone.

TRBD1	TRBV29-1	.	TRBJ1-5	TGCAGCGTTTTACCAGGGGGGTCGGGCAATCAGCCCCAGCATTTT	CSVLPGGSGNQPQHF
.	TRBV4-1	.	TRBJ1-2	TGCGCCAGCAGCCCCAGGGAAGGGGATGGCTACACCTTC	CASSPREGDGYTF
.	TRBV5-4	.	TRBJ2-7	TGTGCCAGCAGCTTGGGGGGCCCCTACGAGCAGTACTTC	CASSLGGPYEQYF
TRBD1	TRBV19	.	TRBJ2-7	TGTGCCAGTAGTCCCCGACAGGGGGCCGGCGAGCAGTACTTC	CASSPRQGAGEQYF
TRBD1	TRBV7-6	.	TRBJ1-3	TGTGCCAGCAGCTCTGACAGGGGGCTAGGAAACACCATATATTTT	CASSSDRGLGNTIYF
.	TRBV11-2	.	TRBJ2-5	TGTGCCAGCAGCACCGGACTACAAGAGACCCAGTACTTC	CASSTGLQETQYF
TRBD1	TRBV4-3	.	TRBJ1-2	TGCGCCAGCAGCCAATTGGGGGGACAGGGGCTCTATGGCTACACCTTC	CASSQLGGQGLYGYTF
.	TRBV25-1	.	TRBJ1-1	TGTGCCAGTTTTGGGGCCATGAACACTGAAGCTTTCTTT	CASFGAMNTEAFF
TRBD2	TRBV5-6	.	TRBJ2-7	TGTGCCAGCAGCCCGGGACTAGCGGGAGGGGAATCCTACGAGCAGTACTTC	CASSPGLAGGESYEQYF
TRBD2	TRBV7-2	.	TRBJ2-7	TGTGCCAGCAGCTTAGGGGCAGGGAGGGCCCCTGACGAGCAGTACTTC	CASSLGAGRAPDEQYF
TRBD2	TRBV7-2	.	TRBJ2-1	TGTGCCAGCAGCTTAGGGCTAGCGGGGGGGGATGAGCAGTTCTTC	CASSLGLAGGDEQFF
.	TRBV6-4	.	TRBJ2-5	TGTGCCAGCAGGTCGGGTCGTCAAGAGACCCAGTACTTC	CASRSGRQETQYF
.	TRBV19	.	TRBJ2-5	TGTGCCAGTAGTCATCCCCAAGAGACCCAGTACTTC	CASSHPQETQYF
TRBD1	TRBV7-8	.	TRBJ2-5	TGTGCCAGCAGCTTAGGTACAGGGGGCTGGGAGACCCAGTACTTC	CASSLGTGGWETQYF
.	TRBV19	.	TRBJ1-6	TGTGCCAGTAGTCGTTCCGGGTCTTATAATTCACCCCTCCACTTT	CASSRSGSYNSPLHF
.	TRBV21-1	.	TRBJ1-6	TGTGCCAGCAGCAATCCCGGGGGCGGGAGCTCCTATAATTCACCCCTCCACTTT	CASSNPGGGSSYNSPLHF
TRBD1	TRBV27	.	TRBJ1-2	TGTGCCAGCAGCCGGACAGGGCGCAACTATGGCTACACCTTC	CASSRTGRNYGYTF
TRBD1	TRBV18	.	TRBJ1-5	TGTGCCAGCTCACCAGGAACAGGGGTTAATCAGCCCCAGCATTTT	CASSPGTGVNQPQHF
.	TRBV4-1	many	TRBJ2-7	TGCGCCAGCAGCCAGTCACCGATGGACATTTACGAGCAGTACTTC	CASSQSPMDIYEQYF
TRBD2	TRBV18	.	TRBJ2-5	TGTGCCAGCTCTCCTCGGACTAGCGAAGAGACCCAGTACTTC	CASSPRTSEETQYF
.	TRBV2	.	TRBJ2-5	TGTGCCAGCGGGCCCCAGGCTATTAATCAAGAGACCCAGTACTTC	CASGPQAINQETQYF
TRBD2	TRBV29-1	.	TRBJ2-4	TGCAGCGTTGAAAGGACTAGTGGGAACATTCAGTACTTC	CSVERTSGNIQYF
.	TRBV11-2	.	TRBJ2-2	TGTGCCAGCAGCCTAGGGGGGGCCGGGGAGCTGTTTTTT	CASSLGGAGELFF
TRBD1	TRBV6-6	.	TRBJ2-6	TGTGCCAGCAGTTACCCAACAGGGGCTGGGGCCAACGTCCTGACTTTC	CASSYPTGAGANVLTF
.	TRBV7-2	.	TRBJ1-5	TGTGCCAGCAGTCCAGGACAGCCTTACAATCAGCCCCAGCATTTT	CASSPGQPYNQPQHF
TRBD2	TRBV27	.	TRBJ2-1	TGTGCCAGCAGTTTAGGTACTAGCGTTTCCTACAATGAGCAGTTCTTC	CASSLGTSVSYNEQFF
.	TRBV9	.	TRBJ2-3	TGTGCCAGCAGCACACGGGACATCACAGATACGCAGTATTTT	CASSTRDITDTQYF
TRBD1	TRBV28	.	TRBJ1-2	TGTGCCAGCAGTGCACCAGGGGGCTCAGCTAACTATGGCTACACCTTC	CASSAPGGSANYGYTF
.	TRBV18	.	TRBJ1-5	TGTGCCAGCTCACCGACAGGAAATCAGCCCCAGCATTTT	CASSPTGNQPQHF
.	TRBV7-8	.	TRBJ2-7	TGTGCCAGCAGCCCAAACCTGGGGCATGCCTACGAGCAGTACTTC	CASSPNLGHAYEQYF
.	TRBV29-1	.	TRBJ1-1	TGCAGCGTCGTTTACAGTACTGAAGCTTTCTTT	CSVVYSTEAFF
TRBD2	TRBV5-6	.	TRBJ2-7	TGTGCCAGCAGCCTCGCTAGCGGGAGAGTCTCCTACGAGCAGTACTTC	CASSLASGRVSYEQYF
.	TRBV7-2	.	TRBJ1-1	TGTGCCAGCAGTTACAAGTGGACAATGAACACTGAAGCTTTCTTT	CASSYKWTMNTEAFF
TRBD1	TRBV28	few	TRBJ1-5	TGTGCCAGCAGTTTAACAGGGGCCGGCAATCAGCCCCAGCATTTT	CASSLTGAGNQPQHF
.	TRBV24-1	.	TRBJ2-7	TGTGCCACCAGTGCCCGAGACAATTTCTACGAGCAGTACTTC	CATSARDNFYEQYF
TRBD1	TRBV6-5	.	TRBJ1-1	TGTGCCAGCACCCCAGGGGGTTCCGGGCCTGAAGCTTTCTTT	CASTPGGSGPEAFF
TRBD1	TRBV7-8	.	TRBJ2-7	TGTGCCAGCAGCCGAGGGACAGGGGGAAGCTACGAGCAGTACTTC	CASSRGTGGSYEQYF
TRBD1	TRBV5-1	.	TRBJ2-7	TGCGCCAGCAGCAACGGGACAGGGCCCTACGAGCAGTACTTC	CASSNGTGPYEQYF
.	TRBV12-5	.	TRBJ2-3	TGTGCTAGTGGGGACGGACAGCCCACAGATACGCAGTATTTT	CASGDGQPTDTQYF
TRBD2	TRBV18	.	TRBJ2-7	TGTGCCAGCTCACCCGGACTAGCGGGCTTCAGCTCCTACGAGCAGTACTTC	CASSPGLAGFSSYEQYF
TRBD2	TRBV6-5	.	TRBJ2-7	TGTGCCAGCAGTTATCAGCGGGAGAAAGCCGAGCAGTACTTC	CASSYQREKAEQYF
TRBD1	TRBV6-2/TRBV6-3	.	TRBJ2-7	TGTGCCAGCAGTTCAGGACAGGGGGTCTCCTACGAGCAGTACTTC	CASSSGQGVSYEQYF
.	TRBV11-2	once	TRBJ1-5	TGTGCCAGCAGCTTAAATACGGGGATCAGCAATCAGCCCCAGCATTTT	CASSLNTGISNQPQHF
TRBD1	TRBV25-1	.	TRBJ1-5	TGTGCCAGCCATCCCGGGACAGATAGCAATCAGCCCCAGCATTTT	CASHPGTDSNQPQHF
.	TRBV4-3	.	TRBJ2-7	TGCGCCAGCAGCCAAGACGCCGGGTTTACCTACGAGCAGTACTTC	CASSQDAGFTYEQYF
.	TRBV10-1	.	TRBJ2-7	TGCGCCAGCAGTGATCGGCTAGTTCCCTACGAGCAGTACTTC	CASSDRLVPYEQYF
.	TRBV15	.	TRBJ2-3	TGTGCCACCAGCAGAGTTTCACGTCTACCGAGCACAGATACGCAGTATTTT	CATSRVSRLPSTDTQYF
.	TRBV3-1/TRBV3-2	few	TRBJ1-1	TGTGCCAGCAGCCATGGGGGGTCGAACACTGAAGCTTTCTTT	CASSHGGSNTEAFF
.	TRBV1	once	TRBJ1-1	TGCACCAGCAGCCAACGGACGGGAGCGGGCACTGAAGCTTTCTTT	CTSSQRTGAGTEAFF
TRBD1	TRBV3-1/TRBV3-2	.	TRBJ1-4	TGTGCCAGCAGCTCGGACAGGGACTTCGCTAATGAAAAACTGTTTTTT	CASSSDRDFANEKLFF
TRBD2	TRBV3-1/TRBV3-2	.	TRBJ2-5	TGTGCCAGCAGCCAAGAGACTAGCGGGAGGGCGGAGACCCAGTACTTC	CASSQETSGRAETQYF
TRBD1	TRBV19	.	TRBJ2-7	TGTGCCAGTAGTATAGGACAGGGGAACTCCTACGAGCAGTACTTC	CASSIGQGNSYEQYF
.	TRBV9	few	TRBJ1-1	TGTGCCAGCAGCGTAGGTAAAAATGAAGCTTTCTTT	CASSVGKNEAFF
.	TRBV9	.	TRBJ2-3	TGTGCCAGCAGCGTAAGCCGCCTCAGCACAGATACGCAGTATTTT	CASSVSRLSTDTQYF
.	TRBV27	few	TRBJ2-1	TGTGCCAGCAGTTTGGGGCCGGAGTTGGGGCAGTTCTTC	CASSLGPELGQFF
TRBD1	TRBV7-9	.	TRBJ1-1	TGTGCCAGCAGCTCTCCCGACAGGGTCAGGACTGAAGCTTTCTTT	CASSSPDRVRTEAFF
TRBD1	TRBV3-1/TRBV3-2	.	TRBJ1-2	TGTGCCAGCAGCCGGGGACAGGGATCTAACTATGGCTACACCTTC	CASSRGQGSNYGYTF
TRBD1	TRBV18	.	TRBJ2-3	TGTGCCAGCTCGATCGGACAGGGGGGCACAGATACGCAGTATTTT	CASSIGQGGTDTQYF
TRBD1	TRBV4-3	few	TRBJ1-1	TGCGCCAGCAGCCAAGCTTCCGGGACAGGGAGTATAGTGAACACTGAAGCTTTCTTT	CASSQASGTGSIVNTEAFF
.	TRBV6-2/TRBV6-3	.	TRBJ1-1	TGTGCCAGCAGTTACGGTCAGCGTTATTCTGAAGCTTTCTTT	CASSYGQRYSEAFF